A single sample is the source of the 29 T cell receptor beta chains below, sequenced in a study of control samples from healthy donors and cancer patients (dated by TCRdb to about 2020). Libraries were built with the immunoSEQ multiplex PCR assay. The clones in this table, taken by TCRdb from immuneACCESS, are in-frame only. Not every clone is retained; where verified, under half of the shortfall comes from an unresolved V gene, and the cause of the rest is unknown. This sample is represented by about 140,000 clones; about 89% of them were singletons. The ten top clones hold 6% to 9% of the sample. Material: blood. Receptors originate from a man aged 18 to 30 in good health.

V gene TRBV11-3 combines with J gene TRBJ2-7; D unclear. This CDR3 is 13 amino acids long. CDR1 and CDR2 (germline): SGHNT, YENEEA. V gave up 5 bases and J gave up 1 base, with 9 bases separating them. The CDR3 sequence is CASSPGSSYEQYF. In DNA, the CDR3 is TGTGCCAGCAGCCCGGGCTCTTCCTACGAGCAGTACTTC. The complete variable domain, with remaining parts taken from reference TRBV11-3 and TRBJ2-7, reads EAGVVQSPRYKIIEKKQPVAFWCNPISGHNTLYWYLQNLGQGPELLIRYENEEAVDDSQLPKDRFSAERLKGVDSTLKIQPAELGDSAVYLCASSPGSSYEQYFGPGTRLTVT.

The rearrangement joins TRBV28 to TRBJ1-3; D unclear. V was shortened by 8 bases and J by 0 bases, with 11 bases between the two germline ends. The germline V gene has CDR1 MDHEN and CDR2 SYDVKM. The CDR3 sequence is 14 residues long. CDR3 DNA: TGTGCCAGCCGCCCCCGCCCCTCTGGAAACACCATATATTTT. The encoded protein is CASRPRPSGNTIYF.

The chain uses TRBV7-8 and TRBJ2-5, with a weak D call TRBD1 (5 bases). Looked up from germline, CDR1 is SGHVS and CDR2 is FQNEAQ. Trimming stripped 2 bases from V and 4 bases from J, with 20 bases between. This CDR3 has 17 residues. The DNA for the CDR3 is TGTGCCAGCAGCTTAAAGGCAACAGGAATCCTCTCAGAGACCCAGTACTTC. Protein: CASSLKATGILSETQYF.

The chain uses TRBV24-1 and TRBJ2-3, with D possibly called TRBD1 or TRBD2 (6 bases each). Deletions cut 9 bases from V and 0 bases from J, with 12 bases between. CDR1 KGHDR and CDR2 SFDVKD come from the germline V gene. The CDR3 runs to 14 residues. Here the CDR3 DNA reads TGTGCCACCGGGGGAGGACAGAGCACAGATACGCAGTATTTT. Translation: CATGGGQSTDTQYF.

This clone was counted a few times. The sample contains more than one DNA sequence encoding this CDR3. The chain employs TRBV2 and TRBJ1-6, with D possibly matching TRBD1 (5 bases). The ends were cut back, 2 bases at V and 6 bases at J, with 8 bases in the middle. The CDR3 has 14 amino acids. The germline V gene has CDR1 SNHLY and CDR2 FYNNEI. The CDR3 loop reads CASSESGGNSPLHF. CDR3 in DNA: TGTGCCAGCAGTGAATCCGGGGGTAATTCACCCCTCCACTTT.

V usage is TRBV7-3 and J usage is TRBJ1-2, with a possible D match to TRBD1 (6 bases). CDR1 is SGHTA and CDR2 is FQGTGA in the germline V gene. With 1 base removed from V and 0 bases from J, the gap between germline ends came to 12 bases. The CDR3 loop spans 16 amino acids. CDR3 sequence (DNA): TGTGCCAGCAGCTTAATGGGTCAGGGGTCTAACTATGGCTACACCTTC. It specifies CASSLMGQGSNYGYTF.

The V call is TRBV28, the J call TRBJ1-2; D is unresolved. Germline V gene data show CDR1 as MDHEN and CDR2 as SYDVKM. The CDR3 is made up of 15 amino acids. V shed 6 bases and J shed 0 bases, with 14 bases lying between them. CDR3 residues: CASSPALLTNYGYTF. CDR3 in DNA: TGTGCCAGCAGCCCCGCCCTACTAACTAACTATGGCTACACCTTC.

V and J are TRBV10-3 and TRBJ1-2; D possibly corresponds to TRBD1 (6 bases). V was shortened by 3 bases and J by 1 base, with 12 bases between the two germline ends. The CDR3 length is 15 residues. CDR1 is ENHRY and CDR2 is SYGVKD in the germline V gene. The CDR3 DNA reads TGTGCCATCAGTGAACCCTTGGACAGTAACTATGGCTACACCTTC. Translating it yields CAISEPLDSNYGYTF.

The chain combines TRBV3-1 (or the pseudogene TRBV3-2) with TRBJ1-2; D possibly corresponds to TRBD1 (6 bases). The CDR3 length is 13 residues. In germline, CDR1 is LGHDT, CDR2 YNNKEL (reference sequence). The V and J ends lost 1 base and 12 bases respectively, with 15 bases between them. CDR3 sequence reads: CASSQGLRGGDTF. DNA of the CDR3: TGTGCCAGCAGCCAAGGCCTCAGGGGAGGGGACACCTTC.

The genes are TRBV27 and TRBJ1-3; weak D call: TRBD1 (5 bases). Germline V CDR1 and CDR2: MNHEY, SMNVEV (reference sequence). Trimming stripped 4 bases from V and 0 bases from J, with 7 bases between. The CDR3 spans 14 residues. For the CDR3, the DNA is TGTGCCAGCAGTTCGACAGTCTCTGGAAACACCATATATTTT. It yields the protein CASSSTVSGNTIYF.

The V gene is TRBV6-5, the J gene TRBJ1-6, with D unresolved. CDR3 length equals 14 residues. Trimming cost V 8 bases and J 8 bases, with 16 bases left between them. Germline V gene data show CDR1 as MNHEY and CDR2 as SVGAGI. CDR3 nucleotide sequence: TGTGCCAGCGGGTTGGGCCCTTGGGATTCACCCCTCCACTTT. Translating gives CASGLGPWDSPLHF.

The V call is TRBV30, the J call TRBJ1-4; 9 bases match TRBD1. The junction had 7 bases not matched to a gene; V was cut back by 0 bases and J by 8 bases. This CDR3 is built from 15 residues. CDR1 is GTSNPN and CDR2 is SVGIG in the germline V gene (reference sequence). For the CDR3, the DNA is TGTGCCTGGAGTGTAGGGTGGACAGGGGAGGAAAAACTGTTTTTT. It encodes CAWSVGWTGEEKLFF. Drawing the rest from reference TRBV30 and TRBJ1-4, the complete variable domain is SQTIHQWPATLVQPVGSPLSLECTVEGTSNPNLYWYRQAAGRGLQLLFYSVGIGQISSEVPQNLSASRPQDRQFILSSKKLLLSDSGFYLCAWSVGWTGEEKLFFGSGTQLSVL.

The V gene is TRBV4-2, the J gene TRBJ1-6; no firm D call. V was shortened by 4 bases and J by 16 bases, with 17 bases between the two germline ends. CDR1 LGHNA and CDR2 YNFKEQ come from the germline V gene. The CDR3 sequence is 13 residues long. For the CDR3, the DNA is TGTGCCAGCAGCCCAGATACAAGGGTAGCTCTCCACTTT. Its translation: CASSPDTRVALHF.

This clone was recorded once. The V gene is TRBV10-2, the J gene TRBJ1-1; the match to TRBD1 covers 7 bases. This CDR3 region has 14 residues. Germline CDR1 WSHSY, CDR2 SAAADI. With V trimmed by 4 bases and J by 0 bases, 2 bases remained unmatched. The CDR3 reads CASSVGQMNTEAFF. The CDR3 nucleotides read TGCGCCAGCAGTGTGGGACAGATGAACACTGAAGCTTTCTTT.

The J gene is TRBJ1-6, the V gene TRBV6-5; D is unresolved. Trimming stripped 5 bases from V and 3 bases from J, with 11 bases between. The CDR3 consists of 15 residues. The germline gives CDR1 MNHEY, CDR2 SVGAGI. The CDR3 DNA sequence: TGTGCCAGCAGTAAGAGTTACGACTATAATTCACCCCTCCACTTT. Translation gives CASSKSYDYNSPLHF.

The J gene is TRBJ2-5, the V gene TRBV18; 7 bases align to TRBD1. This CDR3 is built from 17 residues. Losses at the gene ends were 3 bases for V and 5 bases for J; bases not matched to a gene: 15. The germline CDR1 and CDR2 sequences are KGHSH and LQKENI. For the CDR3, the DNA is TGTGCCAGCTCACCGGGTGTCTCCCAGGGGGATCAGGAGACCCAGTACTTC. Its protein product is CASSPGVSQGDQETQYF.

The V and J genes are TRBV6-5 and TRBJ1-1; tentative D call: TRBD1 (5 bases). The CDR3 runs 12 residues. Germline V gene lookup returns CDR1 MNHEY and CDR2 SVGAGI. Trimming pared 5 bases from V and 7 bases from J, leaving 11 bases between. CDR3 residues: CASSPGANEAFF. CDR3 nucleotide sequence: TGTGCCAGCAGTCCCGGGGCAAATGAAGCTTTCTTT.

The V call is TRBV4-3, the J call TRBJ2-1; 8 bases are shared with TRBD1. The CDR3 loop spans 16 amino acids. Germline CDR1 and CDR2: LGHNA and YSLEER. Trimming took 3 bases from V and 0 from J; bases not matched to a gene: 4. The CDR3 sequence: CASSQDRVSSYNEQFF. CDR3 bases: TGCGCCAGCAGCCAGGACAGGGTGAGCTCCTACAATGAGCAGTTCTTC.

V usage is TRBV14 and J usage is TRBJ2-2; D is unclear. The ends were cut back, 1 base at V and 7 bases at J, with 10 bases in the middle. In germline, CDR1 is SGHDN, CDR2 FVKESK. The CDR3 has 14 residues. The CDR3 reads CASSQGDWYGELFF. The CDR3 DNA is TGTGCCAGCAGCCAAGGAGATTGGTACGGGGAGCTGTTTTTT.

The chain has TRBV7-6 and TRBJ2-7, with a weak D call TRBD2 (6 bases). V was pared by 1 base and J by 7 bases, with 26 bases between. The germline CDR1 and CDR2 sequences are SGHVS and FNYEAQ. This CDR3 comprises 18 residues. The CDR3 sequence is CASSLVPTRSSLVGEQYF. CDR3 nucleotides: TGTGCCAGCAGCTTAGTTCCGACTAGATCGAGTTTAGTAGGGGAGCAGTACTTC.

The chain couples TRBV10-3 to TRBJ2-7, with a tentative D call TRBD1 (5 bases). Germline CDR1 is ENHRY and CDR2 is SYGVKD. This CDR3 contains 16 residues. V gave up 0 bases and J gave up 0 bases, with 12 bases separating them. The CDR3 is CAISESQALTSYEQYF. CDR3 DNA sequence: TGTGCCATCAGTGAGTCACAGGCGTTAACCTCCTACGAGCAGTACTTC.

This chain links TRBV27 with TRBJ2-1; 8 bases map to TRBD1. This CDR3 has 15 residues. Losses at the gene ends were 5 bases for V and 5 bases for J; bases not matched to a gene: 8. Per the germline V gene, CDR1 is MNHEY and CDR2 is SMNVEV (reference sequence). CDR3 sequence reads: CASSLGTGLNNEQFF. CDR3 nucleotides: TGTGCCAGCAGTCTCGGGACAGGCCTAAACAATGAGCAGTTCTTC.

The chain has TRBV29-1 and TRBJ1-1; D is ambiguous. The CDR3 length is 11 residues. The germline V gene has CDR1 SQVTM and CDR2 ANQGSEA. The ends were cut back, 7 bases at V and 0 bases at J, with 6 bases in the middle. The CDR3 spells CSGTMNTEAFF. CDR3 in DNA: TGCAGCGGGACTATGAACACTGAAGCTTTCTTT. The complete variable domain, with remaining parts taken from reference TRBV29-1 and TRBJ1-1, reads SAVISQKPSRDICQRGTSLTIQCQVDSQVTMMFWYRQQPGQSLTLIATANQGSEATYESGFVIDKFPISRPNLTFSTLTVSNMSPEDSSIYLCSGTMNTEAFFGQGTRLTVV.

This clone was seen a single time. The V gene is TRBV7-6, the J gene TRBJ1-2, with D possibly matching TRBD1 (6 bases). CDR3 size: 14 residues. Germline loops: CDR1 SGHVS, CDR2 FNYEAQ. Deletions cut 5 bases from V and 0 bases from J, with 10 bases between. CDR3 loop: CASSPQGTNYGYTF. The CDR3 DNA sequence: TGTGCCAGCAGCCCACAGGGCACTAACTATGGCTACACCTTC. Full variable domain (outside the CDR3, taken from reference TRBV7-6 and TRBJ1-2): GAGVSQSPRYKVTKRGQDVALRCDPISGHVSLYWYRQALGQGPEFLTYFNYEAQQDKSGLPNDRFSAERPEGSISTLTIQRTEQRDSAMYRCASSPQGTNYGYTFGSGTRLTVV.

This clone occurred once. V gene TRBV4-1 combines with J gene TRBJ2-5; no clear D. V was clipped by 1 base and J by 3 bases, with 9 bases between them. The CDR3 is 14 amino acids. Germline CDR1 is MGHRA and CDR2 is YSYEKL. This chain's CDR3 is CASSQVRNEETQYF. Written as DNA, the CDR3 is TGCGCCAGCAGCCAAGTCAGAAATGAAGAGACCCAGTACTTC.

V and J are TRBV3-1 (or the pseudogene TRBV3-2) and TRBJ1-2, with D perhaps matching TRBD1 (5 bases). The germline V gene encodes CDR1 LGHDT and CDR2 YNNKEL (reference sequence). The V and J ends lost 1 base and 8 bases respectively, with 8 bases between them. The CDR3 covers 12 residues. The CDR3 reads CASSQGQHGYTF. DNA for the CDR3: TGTGCCAGCAGCCAAGGACAGCACGGCTACACCTTC.

The gene calls are TRBV2 and TRBJ2-7; 8 bases line up with TRBD1. Germline CDR1 SNHLY, CDR2 FYNNEI. The CDR3 runs to 13 residues. V was clipped by 1 base and J by 9 bases; unmatched bases: 5. CDR3 in amino acids: CASSEGRGRGQYF. CDR3 in DNA: TGTGCCAGCAGTGAAGGCAGGGGGCGCGGGCAGTACTTC.

The chain joins TRBV5-1 to TRBJ2-1; D not resolved. The CDR3 length is 13 residues. Trimming took off 4 bases at V and 7 bases at J, with 12 bases between the two ends. Germline V gene sequence: CDR1 SGHRS, CDR2 YFSETQ. The CDR3, as DNA: TGCGCCAGCAGCCGACCTGAGGTTAATGAGCAGTTCTTC. Its protein is CASSRPEVNEQFF.

The J gene is TRBJ2-1, the V gene TRBV14; 10 bases agree with TRBD2. The CDR3 has 17 residues. In germline, CDR1 is SGHDN, CDR2 FVKESK. The trim removed 1 base at V and 4 bases at J, leaving 7 bases unmatched. This CDR3 is CASSQGTSGGAYNEQFF. The CDR3 coding sequence is TGTGCCAGCAGCCAAGGGACGAGCGGGGGGGCTTACAATGAGCAGTTCTTC.